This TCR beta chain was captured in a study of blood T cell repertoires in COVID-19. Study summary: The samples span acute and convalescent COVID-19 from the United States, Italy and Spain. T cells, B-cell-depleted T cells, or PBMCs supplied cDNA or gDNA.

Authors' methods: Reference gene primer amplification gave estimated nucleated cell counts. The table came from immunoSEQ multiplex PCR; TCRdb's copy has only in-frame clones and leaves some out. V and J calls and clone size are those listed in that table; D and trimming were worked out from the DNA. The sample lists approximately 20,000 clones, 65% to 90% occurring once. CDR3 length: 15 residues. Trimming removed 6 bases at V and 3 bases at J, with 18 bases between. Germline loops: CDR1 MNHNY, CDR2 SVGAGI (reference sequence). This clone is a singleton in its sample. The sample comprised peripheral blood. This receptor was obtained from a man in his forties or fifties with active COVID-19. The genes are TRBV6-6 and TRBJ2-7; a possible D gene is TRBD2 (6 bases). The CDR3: CASSHSGPGGYEQYF. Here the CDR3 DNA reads TGTGCCAGCAGCCATTCGGGCCCCGGGGGCTACGAGCAGTACTTC.